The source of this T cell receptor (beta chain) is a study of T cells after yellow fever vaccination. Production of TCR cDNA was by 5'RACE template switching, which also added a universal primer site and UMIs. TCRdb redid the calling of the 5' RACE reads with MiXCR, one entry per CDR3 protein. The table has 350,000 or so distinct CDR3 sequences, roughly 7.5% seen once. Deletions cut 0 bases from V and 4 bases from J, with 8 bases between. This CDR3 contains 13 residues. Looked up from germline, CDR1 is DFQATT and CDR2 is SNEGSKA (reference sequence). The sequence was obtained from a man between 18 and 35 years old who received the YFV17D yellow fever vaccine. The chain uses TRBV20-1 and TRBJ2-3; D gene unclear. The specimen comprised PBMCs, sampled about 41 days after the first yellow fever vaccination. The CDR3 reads CSARDSLADTQYF. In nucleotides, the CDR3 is TGCAGTGCTAGAGATTCGCTAGCAGATACGCAGTATTTT.